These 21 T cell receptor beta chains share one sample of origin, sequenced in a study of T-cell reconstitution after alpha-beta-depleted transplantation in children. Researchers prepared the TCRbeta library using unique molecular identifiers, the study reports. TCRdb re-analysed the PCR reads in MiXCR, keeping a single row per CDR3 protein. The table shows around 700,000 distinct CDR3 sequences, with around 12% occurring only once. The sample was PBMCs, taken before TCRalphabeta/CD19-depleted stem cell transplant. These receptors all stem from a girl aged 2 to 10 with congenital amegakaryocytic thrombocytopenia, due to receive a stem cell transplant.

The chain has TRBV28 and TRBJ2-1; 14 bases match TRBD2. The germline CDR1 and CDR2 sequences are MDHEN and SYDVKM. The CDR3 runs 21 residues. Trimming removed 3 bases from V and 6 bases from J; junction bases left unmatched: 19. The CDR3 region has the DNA TGTGCCAGCAGTTTTGGGAAAACTGGGAGACTAGCGGGAGGGATCTCCAATGAGCAGTTCTTC. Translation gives CASSFGKTGRLAGGISNEQFF.

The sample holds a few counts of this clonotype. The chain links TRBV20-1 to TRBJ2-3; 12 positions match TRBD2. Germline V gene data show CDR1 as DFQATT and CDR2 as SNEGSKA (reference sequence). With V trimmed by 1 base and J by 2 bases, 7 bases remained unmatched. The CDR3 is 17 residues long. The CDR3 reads CSARGLAGGLVTDTQYF. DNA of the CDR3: TGCAGTGCTAGAGGTCTAGCGGGAGGGCTGGTCACAGATACGCAGTATTTT.

In nucleotides, the CDR3 is TGTGCCAGCAGTTTAAAAGTGCAAGAGCAGTTCTTC. Its protein is CASSLKVQEQFF. The genes are TRBV12-3 or TRBV12-4 and TRBJ2-1; unclear D gene. V lost 2 bases and J 10 bases, leaving 9 bases between the germline ends. The CDR3 sequence is 12 residues long.

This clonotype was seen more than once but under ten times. CDR3 DNA: TGTGCCAGCAGCCAAGATTTTAGGACCGGGACTTTCCTAGATGACACAGATACGCAGTATTTT. As protein: CASSQDFRTGTFLDDTDTQYF. The chain joins TRBV3-1 to TRBJ2-3, with D perhaps TRBD2 (6 bases). V was cut by 0 bases and J by 2 bases, with 27 bases left in between. The germline gives CDR1 LGHDT, CDR2 YNNKEL (reference sequence). This CDR3 has 21 amino acids.

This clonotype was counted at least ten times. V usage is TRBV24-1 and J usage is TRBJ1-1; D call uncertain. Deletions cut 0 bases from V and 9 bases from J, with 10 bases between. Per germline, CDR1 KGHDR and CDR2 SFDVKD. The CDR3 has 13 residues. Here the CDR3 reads CATSDLEGQKAFF. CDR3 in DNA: TGTGCCACCAGTGATTTGGAGGGCCAAAAAGCTTTCTTT.

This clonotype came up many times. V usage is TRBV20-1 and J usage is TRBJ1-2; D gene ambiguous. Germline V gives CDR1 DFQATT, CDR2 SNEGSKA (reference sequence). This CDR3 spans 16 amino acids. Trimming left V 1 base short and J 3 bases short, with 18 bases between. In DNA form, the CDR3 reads TGCAGTGCTAGAGTCTTCGCTCAAAAAAAAGACTATGGCTACACCTTC. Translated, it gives CSARVFAQKKDYGYTF.

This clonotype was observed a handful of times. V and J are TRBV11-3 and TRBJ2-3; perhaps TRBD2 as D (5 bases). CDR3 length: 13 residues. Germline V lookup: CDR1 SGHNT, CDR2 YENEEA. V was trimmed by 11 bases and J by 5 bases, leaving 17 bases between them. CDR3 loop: CAGSLGRGDTQYF. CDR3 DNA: TGTGCCGGTTCACTAGGGCGTGGAGATACGCAGTATTTT.

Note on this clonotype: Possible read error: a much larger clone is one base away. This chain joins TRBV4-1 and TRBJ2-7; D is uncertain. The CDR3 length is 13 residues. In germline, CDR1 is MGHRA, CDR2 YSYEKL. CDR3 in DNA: TGCGCCAGCAGCCCAAGAGGTACGATCGAGCATTACTTC. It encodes CASSPRGTIEHYF.

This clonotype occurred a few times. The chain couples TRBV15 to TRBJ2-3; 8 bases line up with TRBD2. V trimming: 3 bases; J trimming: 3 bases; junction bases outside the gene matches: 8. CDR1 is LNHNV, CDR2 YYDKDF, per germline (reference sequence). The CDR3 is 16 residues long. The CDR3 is CATSSLLAGGTDTQYF. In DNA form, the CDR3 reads TGTGCCACCAGCAGCTTACTCGCGGGAGGAACAGATACGCAGTATTTT.

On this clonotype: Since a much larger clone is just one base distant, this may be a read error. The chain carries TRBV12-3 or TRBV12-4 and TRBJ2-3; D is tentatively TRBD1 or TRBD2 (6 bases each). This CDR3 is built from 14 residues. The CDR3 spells CASRFQGRNEAQYF. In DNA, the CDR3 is TGTGCCAGCCGTTTCCAGGGGAGGAATGAGGCGCAGTATTTT.

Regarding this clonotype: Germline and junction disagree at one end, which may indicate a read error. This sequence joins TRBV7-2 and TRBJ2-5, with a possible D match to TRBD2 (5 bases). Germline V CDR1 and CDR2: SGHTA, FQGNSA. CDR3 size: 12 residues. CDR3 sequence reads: CASLIWGEIQYF. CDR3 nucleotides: TGTGCCAGCCTTATCTGGGGAGAGATCCAGTACTTC.

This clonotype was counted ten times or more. The DNA for the CDR3 is TGCAGTGCTTTGACAGCGGGAGAGCAAGAGACCCAGTACTTC. Translation: CSALTAGEQETQYF. The chain recombines TRBV20-1 with TRBJ2-5; TRBD2 aligns across 8 bases. The CDR3 is 14 residues long. The V gene end was trimmed by 5 bases and the J gene end by 2 bases; junction bases not matched to a gene: 7. Germline CDR1 reads DFQATT; CDR2 reads SNEGSKA (reference sequence).

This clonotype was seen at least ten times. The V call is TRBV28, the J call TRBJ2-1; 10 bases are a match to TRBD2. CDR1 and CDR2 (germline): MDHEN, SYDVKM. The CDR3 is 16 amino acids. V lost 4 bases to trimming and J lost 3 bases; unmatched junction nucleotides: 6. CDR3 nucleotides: TGTGCCAGCAGTTCACCAAGCGGGAGGGGCTACAATGAGCAGTTCTTC. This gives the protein CASSSPSGRGYNEQFF.

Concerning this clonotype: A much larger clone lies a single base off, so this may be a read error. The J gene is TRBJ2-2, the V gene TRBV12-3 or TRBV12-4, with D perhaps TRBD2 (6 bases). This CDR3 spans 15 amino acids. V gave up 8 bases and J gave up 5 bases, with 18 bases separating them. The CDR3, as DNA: TGTGCCAGCCCCTCTTCCAGCGGGCCAACCGGGGAGCTGTTTTTT. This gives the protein CASPSSSGPTGELFF.

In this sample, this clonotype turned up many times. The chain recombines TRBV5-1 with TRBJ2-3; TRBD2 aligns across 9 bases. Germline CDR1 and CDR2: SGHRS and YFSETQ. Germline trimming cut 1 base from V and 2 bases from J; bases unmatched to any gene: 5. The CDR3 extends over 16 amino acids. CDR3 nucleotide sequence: TGCGCCAGCAGCTTGATACTAGCGGGTACCACAGATACGCAGTATTTT. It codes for CASSLILAGTTDTQYF.

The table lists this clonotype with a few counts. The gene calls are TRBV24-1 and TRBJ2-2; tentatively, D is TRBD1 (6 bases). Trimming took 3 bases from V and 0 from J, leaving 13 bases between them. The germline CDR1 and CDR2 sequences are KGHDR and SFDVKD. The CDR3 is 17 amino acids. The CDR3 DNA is TGTGCCACCAGTGATCCACAGGGATTTGCGAACACCGGGGAGCTGTTTTTT. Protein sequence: CATSDPQGFANTGELFF.

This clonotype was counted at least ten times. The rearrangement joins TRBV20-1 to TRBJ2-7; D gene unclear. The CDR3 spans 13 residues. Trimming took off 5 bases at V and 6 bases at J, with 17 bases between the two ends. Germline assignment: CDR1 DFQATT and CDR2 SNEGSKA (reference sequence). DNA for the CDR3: TGCAGTGCTGGATTGCGCCACTCTTCCGAGCAGTACTTC. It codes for CSAGLRHSSEQYF.

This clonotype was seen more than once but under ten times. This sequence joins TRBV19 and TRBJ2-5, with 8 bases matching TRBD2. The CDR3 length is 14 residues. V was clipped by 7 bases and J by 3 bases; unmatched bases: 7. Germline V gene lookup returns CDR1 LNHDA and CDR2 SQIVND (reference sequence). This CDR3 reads CASNAAGVEETQYF. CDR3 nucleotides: TGTGCCAGTAATGCAGCGGGAGTGGAAGAGACCCAGTACTTC.

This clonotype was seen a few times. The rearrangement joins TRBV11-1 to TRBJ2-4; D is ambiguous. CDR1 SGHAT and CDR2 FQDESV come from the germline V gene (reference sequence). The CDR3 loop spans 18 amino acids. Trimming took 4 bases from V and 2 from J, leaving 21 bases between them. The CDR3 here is CASSSSRIGGTTKNIQYF. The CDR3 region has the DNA TGTGCCAGCAGCTCGTCACGGATTGGCGGTACGACCAAAAACATTCAGTACTTC.

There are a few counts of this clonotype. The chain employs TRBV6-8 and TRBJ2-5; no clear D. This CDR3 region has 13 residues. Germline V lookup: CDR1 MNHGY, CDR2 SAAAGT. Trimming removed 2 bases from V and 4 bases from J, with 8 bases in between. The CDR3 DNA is TGTGCCAGCAGTTACGCCAGACCAGAGACCCAGTACTTC. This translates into CASSYARPETQYF.

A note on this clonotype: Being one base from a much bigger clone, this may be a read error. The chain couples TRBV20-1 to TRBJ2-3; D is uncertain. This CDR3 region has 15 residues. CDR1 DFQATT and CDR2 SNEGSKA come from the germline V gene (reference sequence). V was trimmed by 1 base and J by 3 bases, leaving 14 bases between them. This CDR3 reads CSARGVRAFTDTQYF. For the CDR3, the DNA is TGCAGTGCTAGAGGTGTGCGAGCATTTACAGATACGCAGTATTTT.